These T cell receptor beta chains were read from a single sample in a study of PD-L1 blockade in urothelial cancer. Assay used: immunoSEQ multiplex PCR; TCRdb lists only in-frame clones, some missing. The sample records 60,000 to 65,000 clones, around 81% being singletons. The sample was PBMCs, taken around atezolizumab (anti-PD-L1) treatment. These receptors all come from a man between 65 and 85 years old with urothelial cancer. Both conserved end residues are part of each CDR3. The order of the fields is V gene, D gene, clone size, J gene, CDR3 DNA, CDR3 protein. D genes are given only for firm matches. Size tells how often a clone was seen (once, few, many) or the class of an expanded clone, and some rows leave it out.

V gene: TRBV6-1; D gene: TRBD1; clone size: NA; J gene: TRBJ2-5; CDR3 DNA: TGTGCCAGCAGTGAACTCAGGGGGCCTCAGCAGTACTTC; CDR3 protein: CASSELRGPQQYF
V gene: TRBV5-6; D gene: TRBD2; clone size: NA; J gene: TRBJ2-1; CDR3 DNA: TGTGCCAGCAGCTGGTGGACTAGCGGTTTCTACAATGAGCAGTTCTTC; CDR3 protein: CASSWWTSGFYNEQFF
V gene: TRBV14; D gene: TRBD1; clone size: NA; J gene: TRBJ2-5; CDR3 DNA: TGTGCCAGCAGCCATCCGGGACAGGCAGAGACCCAGTACTTC; CDR3 protein: CASSHPGQAETQYF
V gene: TRBV18; D gene: NA; clone size: once; J gene: TRBJ1-1; CDR3 DNA: TGTGCCAGCTCACTTAGGGTGGCAGGTAGCGACACTGAAGCTTTCTTT; CDR3 protein: CASSLRVAGSDTEAFF
V gene: TRBV6-4; D gene: TRBD1; clone size: NA; J gene: TRBJ1-3; CDR3 DNA: TGTGCCAGCAGTCAAGGACAGGGGAGCACCATATATTTT; CDR3 protein: CASSQGQGSTIYF
V gene: TRBV11-2; D gene: TRBD2; clone size: NA; J gene: TRBJ2-1; CDR3 DNA: TGTGCCAGCAGCTTAGATAGCGGGAGCGCGAATGAGCAGTTCTTC; CDR3 protein: CASSLDSGSANEQFF
V gene: TRBV13; D gene: NA; clone size: NA; J gene: TRBJ2-1; CDR3 DNA: TGTGCCAGCAGCGCGAACTACAATGAGCAGTTCTTC; CDR3 protein: CASSANYNEQFF
V gene: TRBV6-5; D gene: TRBD1; clone size: many; J gene: TRBJ2-1; CDR3 DNA: TGTGCCAGCAGTTACTCCACCGGACAGGGCGCCCAGTTCTTC; CDR3 protein: CASSYSTGQGAQFF
V gene: TRBV19; D gene: TRBD2; clone size: NA; J gene: TRBJ2-2; CDR3 DNA: TGTGCCAGTAGTATCCGGGAGGGCCAGGGCGGGGAGCTGTTTTTT; CDR3 protein: CASSIREGQGGELFF
V gene: TRBV15; D gene: NA; clone size: NA; J gene: TRBJ1-2; CDR3 DNA: TGTGCCACCAGCAGAGATATCCGAGAAGGGGGGGGTTCAGGCGGCTACACCTTC; CDR3 protein: CATSRDIREGGGSGGYTF
V gene: TRBV2; D gene: TRBD1; clone size: NA; J gene: TRBJ1-2; CDR3 DNA: TGTGCCAGCAAACCGGGACAGGCCTTGCGAGGCTACACCTTC; CDR3 protein: CASKPGQALRGYTF
V gene: TRBV2; D gene: NA; clone size: NA; J gene: TRBJ1-5; CDR3 DNA: TGTGCCAGCAGTGGCGGGACGGGTAATCAGCCCCAGCATTTT; CDR3 protein: CASSGGTGNQPQHF
V gene: TRBV7-9; D gene: TRBD2; clone size: NA; J gene: TRBJ2-1; CDR3 DNA: TGTGCCAGCAGCTTAGGCGGGAGGGGGAATGAGCAGTTCTTC; CDR3 protein: CASSLGGRGNEQFF
V gene: TRBV11-3; D gene: NA; clone size: NA; J gene: TRBJ2-1; CDR3 DNA: TGTGCCAGCAGCTTAGGTTCCGGGTTCAATGAGCAGTTCTTC; CDR3 protein: CASSLGSGFNEQFF
V gene: TRBV25-1; D gene: TRBD2; clone size: NA; J gene: TRBJ2-3; CDR3 DNA: TGTGCCAGCAGTGCTGCGGGAGGGTCCCAAGATACGCAGTATTTT; CDR3 protein: CASSAAGGSQDTQYF
V gene: TRBV4-2; D gene: NA; clone size: NA; J gene: TRBJ1-1; CDR3 DNA: TGTGCCAGCAGCCAAGTATCGGGGAGGGTGAACACTGAAGCTTTCTTT; CDR3 protein: CASSQVSGRVNTEAFF
V gene: TRBV7-9; D gene: TRBD1; clone size: NA; J gene: TRBJ1-4; CDR3 DNA: TGTGCCAGCAGCCCTTCCCGGGACAGGGGATTTGATAATGAAAAACTGTTTTTT; CDR3 protein: CASSPSRDRGFDNEKLFF
V gene: TRBV15; D gene: TRBD1; clone size: NA; J gene: TRBJ2-5; CDR3 DNA: TGTGCCACCAGCAGGGACAGGGGAGAGACCCAGTACTTC; CDR3 protein: CATSRDRGETQYF
V gene: TRBV6-1; D gene: NA; clone size: NA; J gene: TRBJ2-3; CDR3 DNA: TGTGCCAGCCTCATTCCTAGCGGCACAGATACGCAGTATTTT; CDR3 protein: CASLIPSGTDTQYF
V gene: TRBV2; D gene: NA; clone size: NA; J gene: TRBJ2-3; CDR3 DNA: TGTGCCAGCAATCAGGGCCGCACAGATACGCAGTATTTT; CDR3 protein: CASNQGRTDTQYF
V gene: TRBV19; D gene: TRBD1; clone size: once; J gene: TRBJ2-7; CDR3 DNA: TGTGCCAGTAGTATGGGACAGTTCCTAGGGGAGCAGTACTTC; CDR3 protein: CASSMGQFLGEQYF
V gene: TRBV6-1; D gene: NA; clone size: NA; J gene: TRBJ1-2; CDR3 DNA: TGTGCCAGCGACACCGCCACCTTCTATGGCTACACCTTC; CDR3 protein: CASDTATFYGYTF
V gene: TRBV10-1; D gene: NA; clone size: NA; J gene: TRBJ1-2; CDR3 DNA: TGCGCCAGCAGCCCTGACAGGAACTATGGCTACACCTTC; CDR3 protein: CASSPDRNYGYTF
V gene: TRBV10-1; D gene: NA; clone size: NA; J gene: TRBJ2-1; CDR3 DNA: TGCGCCAGCAGTGAGTCAGCTAGCGAGATGTACAATGAGCAGTTCTTC; CDR3 protein: CASSESASEMYNEQFF
V gene: TRBV10-1; D gene: TRBD2; clone size: NA; J gene: TRBJ2-7; CDR3 DNA: TGCGCCAGCACTGACCTAGCGGGAAGGATCTACGAGCAGTACTTC; CDR3 protein: CASTDLAGRIYEQYF
V gene: TRBV29-1; D gene: NA; clone size: NA; J gene: TRBJ2-7; CDR3 DNA: TGCAGCGTTGAGGCTGGCAGAGGGTACGAGCAGTACTTC; CDR3 protein: CSVEAGRGYEQYF
V gene: TRBV2; D gene: NA; clone size: NA; J gene: TRBJ2-7; CDR3 DNA: TGTGCCAGCAGTCCCGACAGTCACTCCTACGAGCAGTACTTC; CDR3 protein: CASSPDSHSYEQYF
V gene: TRBV18; D gene: TRBD1; clone size: NA; J gene: TRBJ1-1; CDR3 DNA: TGTGCCAGCTCACGGACAGGCGACACTGAAGCTTTCTTT; CDR3 protein: CASSRTGDTEAFF
V gene: TRBV28; D gene: NA; clone size: NA; J gene: TRBJ1-2; CDR3 DNA: TGTGCCACCGGAGGGGACTATGGCTACACCTTC; CDR3 protein: CATGGDYGYTF
V gene: TRBV7-9; D gene: TRBD2; clone size: NA; J gene: TRBJ2-5; CDR3 DNA: TGTGCCAGCAGCTTAGAATCGGGAGGGGCAGAGACCCAGTACTTC; CDR3 protein: CASSLESGGAETQYF
V gene: TRBV27; D gene: NA; clone size: NA; J gene: TRBJ2-4; CDR3 DNA: TGTGCCAGCAGTCCCCTCTGGGCCCCTGAAGCGGCTAAAAACATTCAGTACTTC; CDR3 protein: CASSPLWAPEAAKNIQYF
V gene: TRBV7-2; D gene: TRBD1; clone size: NA; J gene: TRBJ2-7; CDR3 DNA: TGTGCCAGCAGCCCAGCCGGGACAGGACCCTACGAGCAGTACTTC; CDR3 protein: CASSPAGTGPYEQYF
V gene: TRBV7-9; D gene: NA; clone size: NA; J gene: TRBJ2-5; CDR3 DNA: TGTGCCAGCAGCTTAGCTCGAGGGACCCAGTACTTC; CDR3 protein: CASSLARGTQYF
V gene: TRBV30; D gene: TRBD2; clone size: NA; J gene: TRBJ2-1; CDR3 DNA: TGTGCCTGGAGCTACCCGCCGGGACTAGCGGTCTACAATGAGCAGTTCTTC; CDR3 protein: CAWSYPPGLAVYNEQFF
V gene: TRBV7-6; D gene: TRBD2; clone size: NA; J gene: TRBJ2-1; CDR3 DNA: TGTGCCAGCAGCTCCCTGGGTAGCGGGGCTCACAATGAGCAGTTCTTC; CDR3 protein: CASSSLGSGAHNEQFF
V gene: TRBV4-1; D gene: NA; clone size: NA; J gene: TRBJ2-7; CDR3 DNA: TGCGCCAGCAGCCAAGAGGCAGGGAACGAGCAGTACTTC; CDR3 protein: CASSQEAGNEQYF
V gene: TRBV19; D gene: NA; clone size: NA; J gene: TRBJ1-5; CDR3 DNA: TGTGCCAGTAGCGAACTGGGAGCGGGCAATCAGCCCCAGCATTTT; CDR3 protein: CASSELGAGNQPQHF
V gene: TRBV18; D gene: NA; clone size: NA; J gene: TRBJ2-1; CDR3 DNA: TGTGCCAGCTCTCCCGGGGGTCTCGGAGAGCAGTTCTTC; CDR3 protein: CASSPGGLGEQFF
V gene: TRBV13; D gene: NA; clone size: NA; J gene: TRBJ2-7; CDR3 DNA: TGTGCCAGCAGCCCGGGAGCCGGCGGCTACGAGCAGTACTTC; CDR3 protein: CASSPGAGGYEQYF
V gene: TRBV11-2; D gene: NA; clone size: NA; J gene: TRBJ2-2; CDR3 DNA: TGTGCCAGCACCCGGGACACCGCCACCGGGGAGCTGTTTTTT; CDR3 protein: CASTRDTATGELFF
V gene: TRBV30; D gene: NA; clone size: few; J gene: TRBJ1-5; CDR3 DNA: TGTGCCTGGAGTGCGGCGGAGGATCAGCCCCAGCATTTT; CDR3 protein: CAWSAAEDQPQHF
V gene: TRBV20-1; D gene: TRBD1; clone size: NA; J gene: TRBJ2-7; CDR3 DNA: TGCAGTGCTGCGGACAGGGACGAGCAGTACTTC; CDR3 protein: CSAADRDEQYF
V gene: TRBV5-1; D gene: TRBD1; clone size: NA; J gene: TRBJ2-3; CDR3 DNA: TGCGCCAGCAGCTTGGGGACAGGGCGCACAGATACGCAGTATTTT; CDR3 protein: CASSLGTGRTDTQYF
V gene: TRBV7-9; D gene: NA; clone size: NA; J gene: TRBJ1-3; CDR3 DNA: TGTGCCAGCAGCTCCGAAATTAGAGGAAACACCATATATTTT; CDR3 protein: CASSSEIRGNTIYF
V gene: TRBV6-5; D gene: NA; clone size: NA; J gene: TRBJ1-1; CDR3 DNA: TGTGCCAGCAGTTACTCCTCCAGGAACACTGAAGCTTTCTTT; CDR3 protein: CASSYSSRNTEAFF
V gene: TRBV10-3; D gene: TRBD1; clone size: NA; J gene: TRBJ1-2; CDR3 DNA: TGTGCCATCAGTGTCGGGACAGGGGGCTCTTATGGCTACACCTTC; CDR3 protein: CAISVGTGGSYGYTF
V gene: TRBV6-5; D gene: NA; clone size: NA; J gene: TRBJ1-1; CDR3 DNA: TGTGCCAGCAGCAGGGCGAACACTGAAGCTTTCTTT; CDR3 protein: CASSRANTEAFF
V gene: TRBV15; D gene: TRBD2; clone size: NA; J gene: TRBJ2-5; CDR3 DNA: TGTGCCACCAGCAGGGGGGGAGGGCAAGAGACCCAGTACTTC; CDR3 protein: CATSRGGGQETQYF
V gene: TRBV5-1; D gene: TRBD1; clone size: few; J gene: TRBJ2-5; CDR3 DNA: TGCGCCAGCAGCTGGCGGGGACAGGGACCTCAAGAGACCCAGTACTTC; CDR3 protein: CASSWRGQGPQETQYF
V gene: TRBV2; D gene: NA; clone size: NA; J gene: TRBJ2-7; CDR3 DNA: TGTGCCAGCAGGACGGGACTCCGCGCCTACGAGCAGTACTTC; CDR3 protein: CASRTGLRAYEQYF
V gene: TRBV2; D gene: TRBD2; clone size: NA; J gene: TRBJ2-3; CDR3 DNA: TGTGCCAGCAGTGCGGGACTAGCGGGAGTGGGAGATACGCAGTATTTT; CDR3 protein: CASSAGLAGVGDTQYF
V gene: TRBV5-1; D gene: TRBD2; clone size: NA; J gene: TRBJ2-3; CDR3 DNA: TGCGCCAGCAGCCCGCGAGCGGGAGCGGTGGATACGCAGTATTTT; CDR3 protein: CASSPRAGAVDTQYF
V gene: TRBV7-2; D gene: NA; clone size: NA; J gene: TRBJ2-2; CDR3 DNA: TGTGCCAGCAGCTCAACGGGGGTTACCGGGGAGCTGTTTTTT; CDR3 protein: CASSSTGVTGELFF
V gene: TRBV7-2; D gene: TRBD1; clone size: NA; J gene: TRBJ1-2; CDR3 DNA: TGTGCCAGCAGCTTTACAGGGGACTATGGCTACACCTTC; CDR3 protein: CASSFTGDYGYTF
V gene: TRBV6-6; D gene: TRBD1; clone size: NA; J gene: TRBJ2-2; CDR3 DNA: TGTGCCAGCAGTGGGGGACAGTACACCGGGGAGCTGTTTTTT; CDR3 protein: CASSGGQYTGELFF